This entry features one T cell receptor (beta chain) sequence. Germline CDR1 is KGHSH and CDR2 is LQKENI. CDR3 size: 12 residues. V was trimmed by 3 bases and J by 5 bases, leaving 8 bases between them. During active infection, Seattle patients enrolled and were then monitored through disease. The sample belongs to a study of blood T cell repertoires in COVID-19. Background on the study: COVID-19 samples from acute and convalescent phases originated in the United States, Italy and Spain. Nucleic acid was either cDNA or gDNA, and it came from T cells, B-cell-depleted T cells, or PBMCs.

Methods used by the authors: Reference gene primer amplification gave nucleated cell count estimates. The method was immunoSEQ multiplex PCR; TCRdb's version includes in-frame clones alone and lacks a portion of them. V, J and clone size reflect that table, while D and trimming were determined from the DNA. This table has fewer than 650,000 clones, 85% to 90% appearing once. This receptor was taken from a woman aged 50 to 60 with COVID-19, enrolled during active disease. Specimen: peripheral blood. V is TRBV18 and J is TRBJ2-7; D is possibly TRBD1 (6 bases). The DNA of the CDR3 is TGTGCCAGCTCACCGACAGGCCACGAGCAGTACTTC. This encodes CASSPTGHEQYF.